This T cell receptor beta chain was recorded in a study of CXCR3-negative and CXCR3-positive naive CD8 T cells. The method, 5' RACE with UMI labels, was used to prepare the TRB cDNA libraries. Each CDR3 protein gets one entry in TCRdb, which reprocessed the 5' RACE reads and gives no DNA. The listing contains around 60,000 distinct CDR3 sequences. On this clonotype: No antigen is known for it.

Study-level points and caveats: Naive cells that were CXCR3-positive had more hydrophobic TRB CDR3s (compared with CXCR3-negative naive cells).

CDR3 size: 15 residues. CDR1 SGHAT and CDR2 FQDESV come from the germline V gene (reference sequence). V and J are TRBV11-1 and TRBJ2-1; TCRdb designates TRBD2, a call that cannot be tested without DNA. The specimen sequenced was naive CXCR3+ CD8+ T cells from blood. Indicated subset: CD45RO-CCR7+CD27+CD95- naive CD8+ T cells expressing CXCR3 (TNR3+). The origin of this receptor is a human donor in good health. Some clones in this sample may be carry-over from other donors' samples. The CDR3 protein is CASSRAGGLDNEQFF.